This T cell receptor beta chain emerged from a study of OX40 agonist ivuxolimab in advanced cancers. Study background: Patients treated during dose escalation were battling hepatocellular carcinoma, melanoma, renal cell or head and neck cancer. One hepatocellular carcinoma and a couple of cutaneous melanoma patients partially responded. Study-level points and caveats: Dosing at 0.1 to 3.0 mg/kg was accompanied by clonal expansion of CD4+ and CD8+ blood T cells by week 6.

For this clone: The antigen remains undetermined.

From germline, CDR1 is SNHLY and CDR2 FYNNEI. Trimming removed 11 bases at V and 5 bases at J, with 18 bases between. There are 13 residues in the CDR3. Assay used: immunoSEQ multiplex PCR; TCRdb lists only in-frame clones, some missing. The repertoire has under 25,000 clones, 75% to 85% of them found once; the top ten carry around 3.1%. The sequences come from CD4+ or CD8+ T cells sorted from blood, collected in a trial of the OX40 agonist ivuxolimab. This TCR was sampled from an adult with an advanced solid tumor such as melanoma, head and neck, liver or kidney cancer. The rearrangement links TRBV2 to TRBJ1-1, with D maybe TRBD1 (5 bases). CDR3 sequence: CADSAEGRTEAFF. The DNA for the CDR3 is TGTGCCGACAGCGCCGAGGGGCGGACTGAAGCTTTCTTT. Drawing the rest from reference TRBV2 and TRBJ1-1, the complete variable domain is EPEVTQTPSHQVTQMGQEVILRCVPISNHLYFYWYRQILGQKVEFLVSFYNNEISEKSEIFDDQFSVERPDGSNFTLKIRSTKLEDSAMYFCADSAEGRTEAFFGQGTRLTVV.